This T cell receptor beta chain originates from a study of cytomegalovirus exposure and HLA in healthy donors. About this clone: Its matching antigen is unknown.

Study findings and constraints: Overall, under 200 TCR beta chains were annotated as cytomegalovirus-associated. It was reportedly the case that the classifier diagnosed cytomegalovirus status with high specificity and sensitivity. Most CMV-associated TCR beta chains appeared HLA-restricted in a later analysis. Among immune exposure information, only CMV serostatus was available.

Germline CDR1 and CDR2: MDHEN and SYDVKM. CDR3 length: 13 residues. Trimming cost V 5 bases and J 8 bases, with 15 bases left between them. This PCR relied on a set of 60 Vbeta primers and 13 Jbeta primers. Clones were read by immunoSEQ multiplex PCR, and TCRdb kept only the in-frame ones, dropping some. The sample consists of 150,000 to 200,000 clones, roughly 79% of them appearing once. This sequence joins TRBV28 and TRBJ1-1; no reliable D call. Sequences were obtained from PBMCs. The source of this sequence is a woman in her 30s in good health and CMV-seropositive. In DNA form, the CDR3 reads TGTGCCAGCAGTCCCACATTACAACTAGAAGCTTTCTTT. Translating gives CASSPTLQLEAFF. Using reference TRBV28 and TRBJ1-1 for the parts outside the CDR3, the full variable domain is DVKVTQSSRYLVKRTGEKVFLECVQDMDHENMFWYRQDPGLGLRLIYFSYDVKMKEKGDIPEGYSVSREKKERFSLILESASTNQTSMYLCASSPTLQLEAFFGQGTRLTVV.